This T cell receptor beta chain came from a study of T cell responses to AZD1222 COVID-19 vaccine. For the study at large: Pooling covered second doses at about 4 or about 12 weeks. The study's findings and limits: Seropositive at baseline were only a handful of AZD1222 recipients. Compared with day 0, the breadth and depth of the Spike-specific TCR repertoire rose significantly after two doses of AZD1222.

Germline V gives CDR1 SGHRS, CDR2 YFSETQ. The V end was cut by 4 bases, the J end by 0 bases, with 13 bases between. CDR3 size: 16 residues. This table comes from immunoSEQ multiplex PCR, and its TCRdb copy is limited to in-frame clones, with some not included. The sample carries some 150,000 clones, 85% to 95% recorded once. As for this clone: As yet, its antigen is unknown.

The receptor's source is an adult in good health. V is TRBV5-1 and J is TRBJ1-4; no definite D call. The source was peripheral blood, collected on day 0 of AZD1222 vaccination. The CDR3 loop reads CASSGRGTATNEKLFF. For the CDR3, the DNA is TGCGCCAGCAGCGGGCGGGGAACAGCAACTAATGAAAAACTGTTTTTT. Supplemented by reference TRBV5-1 and TRBJ1-4, the full variable domain reads KAGVTQTPRYLIKTRGQQVTLSCSPISGHRSVSWYQQTPGQGLQFLFEYFSETQRNKGNFPGRFSGRQFSNSRSEMNVSTLELGDSALYLCASSGRGTATNEKLFFGSGTQLSVL.